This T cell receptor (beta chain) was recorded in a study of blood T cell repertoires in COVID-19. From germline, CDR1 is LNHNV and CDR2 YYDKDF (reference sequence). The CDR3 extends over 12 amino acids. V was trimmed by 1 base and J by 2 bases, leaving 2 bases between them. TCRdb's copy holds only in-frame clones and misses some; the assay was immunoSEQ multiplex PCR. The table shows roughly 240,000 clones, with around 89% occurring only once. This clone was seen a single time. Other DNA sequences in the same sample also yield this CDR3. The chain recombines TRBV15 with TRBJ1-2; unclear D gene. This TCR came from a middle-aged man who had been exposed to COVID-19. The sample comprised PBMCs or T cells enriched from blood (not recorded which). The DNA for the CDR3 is TGTGCCACCAGCAGAGCGAACTATGGCTACACCTTC. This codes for CATSRANYGYTF.